This T cell receptor (beta chain) emerged from a study of post-analysis software for immune sequencing data. Study-wide background: Multiple sclerosis in the patients followed relapsing-remitting, secondary progressive and progressive-relapsing courses. Whole-study results and caveats: Elevated frequency relative to controls characterized several TRBV segments in patients, TRBV5-6, TRBV5-1 and TRBV20-1 among them. The study found significantly lower normalized Chao1 diversity in multiple sclerosis patients than in controls.

About this clonotype itself: Its matching antigen is unknown.

CDR1 is DFQATT, CDR2 SNEGSKA, per germline (reference sequence). The CDR3 has 15 residues. The V end was cut by 1 base, the J end by 3 bases, with 13 bases between. Each TCR beta cDNA library carried unique molecular identifiers. TCRdb reprocessed the PCR reads via MiXCR and lists one record per CDR3 protein. The sample includes approximately 660,000 distinct CDR3 sequences, approximately 59% of them seen just once. This sequence was found in a girl aged 2 to 10 with multiple sclerosis. The rearrangement uses TRBV20-1 and TRBJ2-1; D tentatively fits TRBD1 or TRBD2 (5 bases each). The sequencing input was blood. The CDR3 nucleotides are TGCAGTGCTAGAGCTCAGGGAAGCGGCTACAATGAGCAGTTCTTC. This translates into CSARAQGSGYNEQFF.